These 18 T cell receptor beta chains came from one sample sequenced in a study of T cell responses to AZD1222 COVID-19 vaccine. Measured with immunoSEQ multiplex PCR; TCRdb has only the in-frame clones, and not every one. The table includes more than 90,000 clones, more than 85% detected once. The source material was peripheral blood, sampled on day 0 of AZD1222 vaccination. These receptor sequences come from an adult in good health.

This chain links TRBV5-1 with TRBJ1-1; D not resolved. The CDR3 sequence is 14 residues long. The germline V gene has CDR1 SGHRS and CDR2 YFSETQ. The ends were cut back, 0 bases at V and 1 base at J, with 7 bases in the middle. The CDR3 nucleotides are TGCGCCAGCAGCTTGGCAGTAGGGAACACTGAAGCTTTCTTT. As protein: CASSLAVGNTEAFF.

This chain uses TRBV11-3 with TRBJ1-5; possible D gene TRBD1, 5 bases. The V gene lost 4 bases and the J gene lost 6 bases, with 19 bases spanning the gap. Germline CDR1 is SGHNT and CDR2 is YENEEA. CDR3 length: 16 amino acids. The CDR3 region is CASSCPGVRLGQPQHF. The CDR3 bases are TGTGCCAGCAGCTGCCCGGGGGTTCGTTTGGGTCAGCCCCAGCATTTT.

This clone has only one observation. The gene calls are TRBV28 and TRBJ2-7; possible D gene TRBD2, 6 bases. Trimming pared 3 bases from V and 0 bases from J, leaving 27 bases between. Germline CDR1 and CDR2: MDHEN and SYDVKM. The CDR3 runs 20 residues. The CDR3 is CASSFLLATLEGGYSYEQYF. For the CDR3, the DNA is TGTGCCAGCAGTTTCCTCCTAGCGACACTTGAGGGAGGCTACTCCTACGAGCAGTACTTC.

The chain employs TRBV5-1 and TRBJ2-7; no definite D call. The CDR3 loop spans 14 amino acids. Germline V CDR1 and CDR2: SGHRS, YFSETQ. V lost 2 bases to trimming and J lost 6 bases, with 15 bases between them. The CDR3 nucleotides read TGCGCCAGCAGCTTTATTGGCTCGGCTACCGAGCAGTACTTC. This gives the protein CASSFIGSATEQYF. Filled out from reference TRBV5-1 and TRBJ2-7, the complete variable domain reads KAGVTQTPRYLIKTRGQQVTLSCSPISGHRSVSWYQQTPGQGLQFLFEYFSETQRNKGNFPGRFSGRQFSNSRSEMNVSTLELGDSALYLCASSFIGSATEQYFGPGTRLTVT.

The gene calls are TRBV2 and TRBJ1-3; D call uncertain. The V and J ends lost 4 bases and 9 bases respectively, with 13 bases between them. The CDR3 is made up of 13 amino acids. Germline V lookup: CDR1 SNHLY, CDR2 FYNNEI. The chain's CDR3 is CASSVTGSVTIYF. For the CDR3, the DNA is TGTGCCAGCAGTGTTACCGGGAGTGTCACCATATATTTT.

This clone was recorded only once. The chain joins TRBV6-5 to TRBJ1-4; D remains unclear. The CDR3 sequence is 16 residues long. The germline CDR1 and CDR2 sequences are MNHEY and SVGAGI. Trimming cost V 0 bases and J 3 bases, with 11 bases left between them. The DNA for the CDR3 is TGTGCCAGCAGTTACTCGAGCCGGGCGGCTAATGAAAAACTGTTTTTT. Amino acid sequence: CASSYSSRAANEKLFF.

The V gene is TRBV7-3, the J gene TRBJ2-5; perhaps TRBD1 as D (6 bases). V gave up 0 bases and J gave up 1 base, with 6 bases separating them. The CDR3 is 14 amino acids. Per the germline V gene, CDR1 is SGHTA and CDR2 is FQGTGA. The CDR3 sequence: CASSLTGGQETQYF. In DNA form, the CDR3 reads TGTGCCAGCAGCTTAACAGGGGGCCAAGAGACCCAGTACTTC.

This chain uses TRBV23-1 with TRBJ2-7, with 11 bases that match TRBD1. TRBV23-1 is an ORF; its function is uncertain. Trimming removed 8 bases from V and 6 bases from J; junction bases left unmatched: 21. The CDR3 runs to 18 residues. The CDR3 region is CASRSPRTGGPELLEQYF. The CDR3 nucleotides read TGCGCCAGCCGAAGCCCCAGGACAGGGGGCCCGGAGCTCCTCGAGCAGTACTTC.

The gene calls are TRBV2 and TRBJ1-2; 9 nucleotides align to TRBD1. This CDR3 region has 15 residues. Germline V lookup: CDR1 SNHLY, CDR2 FYNNEI. The V segment lost 2 bases and the J segment 4 bases; nucleotides outside the gene matches: 5. CDR3 nucleotides: TGTGCCAGCAGTGAAATGGGACAGGGAAGCTATGGCTACACCTTC. Protein sequence: CASSEMGQGSYGYTF.

The rearrangement joins TRBV10-3 to TRBJ1-4, with 7 bases lining up with TRBD1. Germline V gene sequence: CDR1 ENHRY, CDR2 SYGVKD. Trimming took 8 bases from V and 10 from J; bases not matched to a gene: 10. The CDR3 length is 13 residues. CDR3 sequence reads: CAIGEGQQAKLFF. The DNA for the CDR3 is TGTGCCATCGGGGAGGGACAGCAGGCAAAACTGTTTTTT.

J is TRBJ1-5 and V is TRBV7-9; TRBD1 matches at 9 bases. The CDR3 covers 16 residues. V shed 4 bases, J shed 1 base, and the junction held 5 bases outside the gene matches. CDR1 and CDR2 from the germline V gene are SEHNR and FQNEAQ (reference sequence). The chain's CDR3 is CASSWGQGNSNQPQHF. The CDR3 region has the DNA TGTGCCAGCAGCTGGGGACAGGGAAACAGCAATCAGCCCCAGCATTTT.

The chain recombines TRBV3-1 (or the pseudogene TRBV3-2) with TRBJ2-7; TRBD2 aligns across 13 bases. J lost 1 base, V lost 6 bases, and 9 bases had no gene match. The CDR3 runs 17 residues. CDR1 and CDR2 from the germline V gene are LGHDT and YNNKEL (reference sequence). CDR3 nucleotide sequence: TGTGCCAGCAGTCGTGGACTAGCGGGAGCTGGATCCTACGAGCAGTACTTC. It specifies CASSRGLAGAGSYEQYF.

This chain uses TRBV5-1 with TRBJ1-2; no clear D. Germline V gene lookup returns CDR1 SGHRS and CDR2 YFSETQ. The CDR3 loop spans 13 amino acids. Trimming took 0 bases from V and 6 from J, leaving 9 bases between them. The CDR3 DNA follows: TGCGCCAGCAGCTTGGACTCTGGGAATGGCTACACCTTC. Amino acids: CASSLDSGNGYTF. Full variable domain (outside the CDR3, taken from reference TRBV5-1 and TRBJ1-2): KAGVTQTPRYLIKTRGQQVTLSCSPISGHRSVSWYQQTPGQGLQFLFEYFSETQRNKGNFPGRFSGRQFSNSRSEMNVSTLELGDSALYLCASSLDSGNGYTFGSGTRLTVV.

This chain uses TRBV6-7 with TRBJ1-2; maybe TRBD1 (5 bases). TRBV6-7 is an ORF, with its function uncertain. The CDR3 sequence is 12 residues long. Between the trimmed V and J ends, which lost 2 bases and 8 bases, there was a span of 9 bases. The CDR3 region is CASSYRGRGYTF. The DNA for the CDR3 is TGTGCCAGCAGTTACAGGGGCCGCGGCTACACCTTC.

This clone has a single count. The V and J genes are TRBV15 and TRBJ2-1; unclear D gene. This CDR3 has 15 residues. V was shortened by 0 bases and J by 6 bases, with 12 bases between the two germline ends. The V gene's germline CDR1 is LNHNV and CDR2 YYDKDF (reference sequence). The CDR3 DNA sequence: TGTGCCACCAGCAGAGATCTAGGAGTCCCCAATGAGCAGTTCTTC. Translated, it gives CATSRDLGVPNEQFF.

CDR3 nucleotide sequence: TGTGCCAGCAGTTCCCGGGCGGGAGGCCCCTACGAGCAGTACTTC. Translated: CASSSRAGGPYEQYF. The gene calls are TRBV27 and TRBJ2-7; 8 bases fit TRBD2. Trimming cost V 4 bases and J 2 bases; bases outside gene matches: 7. CDR1 is MNHEY, CDR2 SMNVEV, per germline (reference sequence). This CDR3 comprises 15 residues.

The CDR3 nucleotides are TGTGCCAGCAGCTTGGGGCTAATAATCGGGGAGCTGTTTTTT. This codes for CASSLGLIIGELFF. The J gene is TRBJ2-2, the V gene TRBV5-4, with D unresolved. CDR3 length: 14 amino acids. Trimming removed 0 bases at V and 7 bases at J, with 10 bases between. Germline CDR1 and CDR2: SGHNT and YYREEE (reference sequence).

This chain connects TRBV2 to TRBJ1-3; a weak D match, TRBD1 (5 bases). Germline V CDR1 and CDR2: SNHLY, FYNNEI. Between the trimmed V and J ends, which lost 7 bases and 3 bases, there was a span of 16 bases. The length of the CDR3 is 15 residues. As DNA, the CDR3 is TGTGCCAGCACTCCTGACAGAGAATATGGAAACACCATATATTTT. This encodes CASTPDREYGNTIYF. Based on the CDR3 plus reference TRBV2 and TRBJ1-3, the full variable domain is EPEVTQTPSHQVTQMGQEVILRCVPISNHLYFYWYRQILGQKVEFLVSFYNNEISEKSEIFDDQFSVERPDGSNFTLKIRSTKLEDSAMYFCASTPDREYGNTIYFGEGSWLTVV.